Shown below are 13 T cell receptor beta chains from a single sample sequenced in a study of tumor and adjacent non-tumor tissue in lung cancer. The library came from three nested PCR rounds adapted from ARM-PCR protocols. MiXCR, applied by TCRdb to the multiplex PCR reads, yields one record per CDR3 protein. The sample consists of some 200,000 distinct CDR3 sequences, over 55% of them appearing once. No cell sorting was done before RNA was extracted from the tissue. The material sequenced was lung tumor tissue. The source is a man in his sixties with non-small cell lung cancer.

This clonotype was detected a few times. The junction does not match germline at one end; this may be a read error. The chain uses TRBV11-1 and TRBJ2-7, with 9 nucleotides matching TRBD1. The CDR3 loop spans 13 amino acids. CDR1 and CDR2 from the germline V gene are SGHAT and FQDESV (reference sequence). The CDR3 is CAISTDRGGEQYF. The CDR3 region has the DNA TGTGCCATCAGCACGGACAGGGGTGGGGAGCAGTACTTC.

J is TRBJ2-1 and V is TRBV6-4; TRBD1 matches 10 bases. This CDR3 has 15 residues. V lost 7 bases to trimming and J lost 7 bases; unmatched junction nucleotides: 10. Germline V gene data show CDR1 as MRHNA and CDR2 as SNTAGT. The DNA of the CDR3 is TGTGCCAGCACTGAAGGGGGACAGGGGCATAATGAGCAGTTCTTC. This translates into CASTEGGQGHNEQFF.

A note on this clonotype: Just one base apart from a much larger clone, this may be a read error. The CDR3 coding sequence is TGTGCCAGCAGTTTCGCGGATTTCGCGAACACCGGGGAGCAGTTTTTT. Translating gives CASSFADFANTGEQFF. The chain recombines TRBV28 with TRBJ2-2; possibly TRBD2 for D (5 bases). The CDR3 length is 16 residues. Germline CDR1 reads MDHEN; CDR2 reads SYDVKM.

A note on this clonotype: One end of the junction fails to match germline, which may point to a read error. The rearrangement joins TRBV6-6 to TRBJ1-2, with 7 bases that match TRBD1. This CDR3 spans 13 amino acids. Germline CDR1 reads MNHNY; CDR2 reads SVGAGI (reference sequence). The chain's CDR3 is CASIYQGDYGYTF. The CDR3 nucleotides are TGTGCCAGCATTTACCAGGGGGACTATGGCTACACCTTC.

As to this clonotype: A read error may account for a junction end that differs from germline. The CDR3 region is CASSFYLRGRGVTNEKPFF. Here the CDR3 DNA reads TGTGCCAGCAGCTTTTATCTCCGGGGCCGGGGGGTCACTAATGAAAAACCGTTTTTT. The J gene is TRBJ1-4, the V gene TRBV11-2; tentative D call: TRBD1 (5 bases). The CDR3 spans 19 residues. Germline V gene lookup returns CDR1 SGHAT and CDR2 FQNNGV.

This clonotype was counted many times. The genes are TRBV29-1 and TRBJ2-7, with 8 nucleotides matching TRBD2. Germline-derived CDR1 and CDR2 are SQVTM and ANQGSEA. This CDR3 spans 15 amino acids. The trim removed 3 bases at V and 4 bases at J, leaving 11 bases unmatched. The CDR3 sequence: CSVDGSGSGRYEQYF. The DNA of the CDR3 is TGCAGCGTTGACGGGAGCGGGAGTGGAAGGTACGAGCAGTACTTC.

As regards this clonotype: A much bigger clone sits one base away, suggesting this may be a read error. The conserved final phenylalanine or tryptophan is absent from the CDR3, which likely points to a read error. The chain is built from TRBV20-1 and TRBJ1-1; weak D call: TRBD1 (5 bases). V gave up 1 base and J gave up 3 bases, with 12 bases separating them. Germline values: CDR1 DFQATT, CDR2 SNEGSKA (reference sequence). CDR3 length equals 14 residues. In DNA form, the CDR3 reads TGCAGTGCTAGAGGTGGGGGGAGAGACACTGAAGCTTTCGTT. Protein product: CSARGGGRDTEAFV.

This clonotype occurred a few times. V and J are TRBV20-1 and TRBJ1-3; D is possibly TRBD1 (6 bases). Germline CDR1 and CDR2: DFQATT and SNEGSKA (reference sequence). CDR3 length: 16 amino acids. V lost 5 bases to trimming and J lost 0 bases, with 17 bases between them. CDR3 region: CSAADLQGFSGNTIYF. The DNA for the CDR3 is TGCAGTGCTGCGGACCTACAGGGCTTCTCTGGAAACACCATATATTTT.

With regard to this clonotype: A much larger clone differs from this one at a single base, so this may be a read error. V and J are TRBV20-1 and TRBJ2-1; D is perhaps TRBD2 (5 bases). Germline V gives CDR1 DFQATT, CDR2 SNEGSKA (reference sequence). The CDR3 has 15 residues. V gave up 0 bases and J gave up 9 bases, with 18 bases separating them. The CDR3 coding sequence is TGCAGTGCTAGAGATTCGGGAAAAGGACTCGTTGAGCAGTTCTTC. This translates into CSARDSGKGLVEQFF.

Remarks on this clonotype: Without the conserved terminal phenylalanine or tryptophan, this CDR3 likely stems from a read error. The chain recombines TRBV11-2 with TRBJ2-5; D gene ambiguous. Looked up from germline, CDR1 is SGHAT and CDR2 is FQNNGV. V gave up 5 bases and J gave up 0 bases, with 10 bases separating them. CDR3 length equals 14 residues. CDR3 protein: CASSRATYQETQYY. The DNA for the CDR3 is TGTGCCAGCAGCCGCGCGACGTACCAAGAGACCCAGTACTAC.

The V gene is TRBV12-3 or TRBV12-4, the J gene TRBJ1-1; weak D call: TRBD1 (6 bases). Deletions cut 11 bases from V and 1 base from J, with 17 bases between. There are 14 residues in the CDR3. The CDR3 region is CAGTSGHQNTEAFF. The CDR3 DNA reads TGTGCCGGCACCTCGGGACACCAGAACACTGAAGCTTTCTTT.

The CDR3 protein is CATSDLQGSTDTQYF. CDR3 in DNA: TGTGCCACCAGTGATTTGCAGGGAAGCACAGATACGCAGTATTTT. The rearrangement links TRBV24-1 to TRBJ2-3; possible D gene TRBD1, 5 bases. This CDR3 is built from 15 residues. Per germline, CDR1 KGHDR and CDR2 SFDVKD. The V end was cut by 0 bases, the J end by 0 bases, with 6 bases between.

This clonotype came up a few times. The chain carries TRBV28 and TRBJ1-2; no reliable D call. There are 14 residues in the CDR3. Trimming left V 8 bases short and J 0 bases short, with 13 bases between. Germline CDR1 MDHEN, CDR2 SYDVKM. CDR3 sequence reads: CASADQEANYGYTF. DNA of the CDR3: TGTGCCAGCGCGGATCAGGAAGCTAACTATGGCTACACCTTC.